This T cell receptor (beta chain) was observed in a study of T cells expressing NK-cell markers. Study information: TCR beta repertoires came from sorted CD3+CD56+NKG2C+, CD3+CD56+NKG2C- and CD3+CD56-NKG2C+ T cells. The authors sequenced eight donors, of whom seven were HCMV-seropositive and one was seronegative.

The length of the CDR3 is 14 residues. Germline CDR1 is DFQATT and CDR2 is SNEGSKA (reference sequence). Scientists made TCR beta cDNA using 5'RACE template switching with UMIs. TCRdb reprocessed the 5' RACE reads and stores each CDR3 protein as one record, lacking DNA. Its listing shows about 260,000 distinct CDR3 sequences. With regard to this clonotype: Its antigen is not identified.

Points from the study as a whole: Of the CD8+ T cell pool in roughly six donors, roughly 1.0-7.0% was accounted for by dominant NKG2C+ clonotypes.

The V call is TRBV20-1, the J call TRBJ2-5; TCRdb calls TRBD1, which cannot be checked without DNA. The source of this sequence is a woman aged 18 to 75 in good health. Sequenced: blood T cells: a sorted CD56 or NKG2C T cell subset, CD4+ or CD8+ T cells, or bulk PBMC T cells (not recorded which). CDR3 sequence reads: CSAYQTGGQETQYF.